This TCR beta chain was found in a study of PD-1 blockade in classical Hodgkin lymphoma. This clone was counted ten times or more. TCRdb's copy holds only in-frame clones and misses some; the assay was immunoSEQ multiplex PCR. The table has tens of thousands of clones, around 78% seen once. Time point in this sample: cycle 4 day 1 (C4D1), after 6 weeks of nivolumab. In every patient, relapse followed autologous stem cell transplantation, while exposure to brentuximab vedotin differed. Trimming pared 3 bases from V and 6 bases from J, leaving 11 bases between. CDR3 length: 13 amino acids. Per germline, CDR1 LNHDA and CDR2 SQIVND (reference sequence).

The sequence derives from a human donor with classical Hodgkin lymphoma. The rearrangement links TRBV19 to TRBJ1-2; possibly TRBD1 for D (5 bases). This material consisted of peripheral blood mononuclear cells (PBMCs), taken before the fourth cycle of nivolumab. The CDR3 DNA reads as TGTGCCAGTAGTATCTTGACAGTAGATGGCTACACCTTC. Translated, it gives CASSILTVDGYTF.